This TCR beta chain originates from a study of blood T cell repertoires in COVID-19. Here immunoSEQ multiplex PCR was the method, and the copy in TCRdb shows in-frame clones only, minus some. The sample yields some 350,000 clones, about 87% seen once. This CDR3 has 17 amino acids. The germline V and J ends were trimmed by 4 bases and 5 bases, with 18 bases remaining between them. Per germline, CDR1 MGHDK and CDR2 SYGVNS. The specimen was PBMCs or T cells enriched from blood (not recorded which). The chain employs TRBV25-1 and TRBJ1-6; a weak D match, TRBD1 (6 bases). The TCR was taken from a woman between 25 and 40 years old who had recovered from COVID-19. CDR3 sequence (DNA): TGTGCCAGCAGTGGCATCCAGGGGAATGGGGATAATTCACCCCTCCACTTT. As protein: CASSGIQGNGDNSPLHF.